This T cell receptor (beta chain) was observed in a study of blood T cell repertoires in COVID-19. About the research overall: Whether acute or convalescent, the COVID-19 samples came from the United States, Italy and Spain. PBMCs, B-cell-depleted T cells, or T cells were the source of the cDNA or gDNA that made up the material.

In the original processing: Reference gene primer amplification yielded estimated nucleated cell counts. Assay: immunoSEQ multiplex PCR; the TCRdb copy retains only in-frame clones and omits some. V, J and clone size were drawn from that table, and D and trimming were deduced from the DNA. The sample has a few hundred thousand clones; around 85% are singletons. Germline V CDR1 and CDR2: SEHNR, FQNEAQ (reference sequence). V dropped 5 bases and J dropped 2 bases, with 7 bases sitting between them. The CDR3 has 12 amino acids. In this sample, this clone turned up a few times. The sample taken for sequencing was peripheral blood. The chain couples TRBV7-9 to TRBJ2-7; D not certain. This clonotype was sampled from a woman aged 30 to 39 who had recovered from COVID-19. CDR3 nucleotide sequence: TGTGCCAGCAGCCCCCAGGCCTACGAGCAGTACTTC. Protein sequence: CASSPQAYEQYF.